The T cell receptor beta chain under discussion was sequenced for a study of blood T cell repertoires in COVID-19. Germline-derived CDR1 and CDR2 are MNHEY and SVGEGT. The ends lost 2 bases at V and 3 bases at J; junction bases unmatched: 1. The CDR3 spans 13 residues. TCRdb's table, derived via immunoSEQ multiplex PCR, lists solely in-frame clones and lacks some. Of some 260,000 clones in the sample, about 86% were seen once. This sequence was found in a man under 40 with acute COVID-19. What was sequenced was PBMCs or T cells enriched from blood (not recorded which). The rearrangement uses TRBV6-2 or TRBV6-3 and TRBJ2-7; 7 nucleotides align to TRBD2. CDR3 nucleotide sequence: TGTGCCAGCAGTTACGCGGGAGTCTACGAGCAGTACGTC. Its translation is CASSYAGVYEQYV.